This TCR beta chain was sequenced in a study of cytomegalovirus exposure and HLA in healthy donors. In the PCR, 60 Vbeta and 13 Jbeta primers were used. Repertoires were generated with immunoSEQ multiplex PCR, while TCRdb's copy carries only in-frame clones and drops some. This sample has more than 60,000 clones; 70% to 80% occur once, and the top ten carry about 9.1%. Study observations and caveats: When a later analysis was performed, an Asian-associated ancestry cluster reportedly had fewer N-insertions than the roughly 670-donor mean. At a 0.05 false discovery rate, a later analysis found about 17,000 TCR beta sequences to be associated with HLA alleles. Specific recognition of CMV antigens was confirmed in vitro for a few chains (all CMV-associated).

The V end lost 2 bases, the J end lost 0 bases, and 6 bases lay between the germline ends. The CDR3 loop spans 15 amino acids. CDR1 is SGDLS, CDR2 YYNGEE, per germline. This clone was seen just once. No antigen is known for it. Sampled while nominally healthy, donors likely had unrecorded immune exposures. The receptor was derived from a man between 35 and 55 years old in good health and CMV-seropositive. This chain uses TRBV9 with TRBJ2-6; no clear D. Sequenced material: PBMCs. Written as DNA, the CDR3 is TGTGCCAGCAGCGTGTCAGGCTCTGGGGCCAACGTCCTGACTTTC. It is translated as CASSVSGSGANVLTF.